Each of the 23 T cell receptor beta chains below was sequenced from the same sample in a study of response to subunit inactivated influenza vaccine. TCRdb reprocessed the RT-PCR reads via MiXCR and lists one record per CDR3 protein. The table lists about 800,000 distinct CDR3 sequences, 21% of them singletons. The source material was PBMCs from blood, sampled around 5 days after vaccination. The receptors were sampled from a man in his forties or fifties who received an inactivated influenza vaccine.

The rearrangement links TRBV29-1 to TRBJ2-2; 10 nucleotides agree with TRBD2. V shed 3 bases and J 7 bases; nucleotides not matched to a gene: 14. The CDR3 extends over 17 amino acids. Germline CDR1 is SQVTM and CDR2 is ANQGSEA. The CDR3 is CSVDGRASGRGSGELFF. The CDR3 nucleotides are TGCAGCGTTGATGGGAGGGCTAGCGGGAGAGGTAGCGGGGAGCTGTTTTTT.

In this sample, this clonotype turned up a few times. The rearrangement joins TRBV24-1 to TRBJ1-5; 7 bases are a match to TRBD1. Trimming removed 5 bases from V and 1 base from J; junction bases left unmatched: 7. This CDR3 region has 16 residues. From germline, CDR1 is KGHDR and CDR2 SFDVKD. CDR3 coding DNA: TGTGCCACCAGTGCAAAGACAGGGACGAGCAATCAGCCCCAGCATTTT. Residues: CATSAKTGTSNQPQHF.

This clonotype was detected a few times. V is TRBV5-6 and J is TRBJ2-1; D is unresolved. V gave up 2 bases and J gave up 2 bases, with 11 bases separating them. In germline, CDR1 is SGHDT, CDR2 YYEEEE. The CDR3 has 15 residues. CDR3 bases: TGTGCCAGCAGCTTCGGCAGGTCAACCTACAATGAGCAGTTCTTC. This translates into CASSFGRSTYNEQFF.

This chain uses TRBV28 with TRBJ2-3; D remains unclear. This CDR3 region has 14 residues. Germline loops: CDR1 MDHEN, CDR2 SYDVKM. V was pared by 3 bases and J by 2 bases, with 9 bases between. This CDR3 is CASSFTRYTDTQYF. The CDR3 region has the DNA TGTGCCAGCAGTTTCACGCGGTACACAGATACGCAGTATTTT.

Ten or more counts support this clonotype. J is TRBJ1-2 and V is TRBV29-1; no reliable D call. The germline CDR1 and CDR2 sequences are SQVTM and ANQGSEA. Trimming took 3 bases from V and 8 from J, leaving 13 bases between them. This CDR3 has 12 amino acids. The CDR3 spells CSVEDFKWGYTF. The CDR3 DNA follows: TGCAGCGTTGAGGACTTCAAGTGGGGCTACACCTTC. Drawing the rest from reference TRBV29-1 and TRBJ1-2, the complete variable domain is SAVISQKPSRDICQRGTSLTIQCQVDSQVTMMFWYRQQPGQSLTLIATANQGSEATYESGFVIDKFPISRPNLTFSTLTVSNMSPEDSSIYLCSVEDFKWGYTFGSGTRLTVV.

This chain links TRBV10-3 with TRBJ2-7; 9 bases are a match to TRBD1. The CDR3 is 17 residues long. Germline-derived CDR1 and CDR2 are ENHRY and SYGVKD. The J segment lost 1 base and the V segment lost 2 bases, leaving 9 bases of the junction unmatched. DNA of the CDR3: TGTGCCATCAGTGAGCCGGGGACAGGGCGCGGATCCTACGAGCAGTACTTC. Translated: CAISEPGTGRGSYEQYF.

V is TRBV5-1 and J is TRBJ2-7; 7 bases agree with TRBD1. After removal of 5 bases from V and 5 bases from J, the junction contained 13 bases not matched to a gene. The V gene's germline CDR1 is SGHRS and CDR2 YFSETQ. This CDR3 is 15 amino acids long. In DNA, the CDR3 is TGCGCCAGCAGTTCCCCGCCGACAGGGTCCAACGAGCAGTACTTC. Translated, it gives CASSSPPTGSNEQYF.

This clonotype has a handful of counts. The chain joins TRBV28 to TRBJ1-4; TRBD1 is a possible D gene (6 bases). This CDR3 contains 14 residues. V was trimmed by 3 bases and J by 8 bases, leaving 13 bases between them. In germline, CDR1 is MDHEN, CDR2 SYDVKM. CDR3 bases: TGTGCCAGCAGTTTGCAGGGGCGCTGGGAAAAACTGTTTTTT. Protein: CASSLQGRWEKLFF.

This chain links TRBV10-2 with TRBJ2-2; D might be TRBD1 or TRBD2, each matching 5 bases. V was cut by 6 bases and J by 5 bases, with 19 bases left in between. The CDR3 contains 16 residues. Germline loops: CDR1 WSHSY, CDR2 SAAADI. Here the CDR3 DNA reads TGCGCCAGCAGGGCTGTCTGGGGGAAACCAACCGGGGAGCTGTTTTTT. Translation gives CASRAVWGKPTGELFF.

This clonotype was recorded a few times. This chain uses TRBV6-1 with TRBJ1-2, with D hard to call. Germline CDR1 and CDR2: MNHNS and SASEGT. The CDR3 spans 14 residues. Trimming stripped 4 bases from V and 3 bases from J, with 12 bases between. The DNA for the CDR3 is TGTGCCAGCAGTGGTGGCCAGGCGGACTATGGCTACACCTTC. It translates to CASSGGQADYGYTF.

The gene calls are TRBV10-3 and TRBJ2-3; D unresolved. This CDR3 region has 16 residues. The germline V and J ends were trimmed by 0 bases and 2 bases, with 12 bases remaining between them. The V gene's germline CDR1 is ENHRY and CDR2 SYGVKD. CDR3 in DNA: TGTGCCATCAGTGAGTCCGGGCCAGAGCCCACAGATACGCAGTATTTT. This translates into CAISESGPEPTDTQYF.

Concerning this clonotype itself: Sequence at one end of the junction differs from germline and may be a read error. V usage is TRBV4-2 and J usage is TRBJ1-1; D not certain. Germline V gene data show CDR1 as LGHNA and CDR2 as YNFKEQ. The CDR3 runs to 14 residues. In DNA form, the CDR3 reads TGTGCCAGCAGCCAAGATAGCGGGAACTCTGAAGCTTTCTTT. It codes for CASSQDSGNSEAFF.

Points on this clonotype: The junction departs from the called germline gene at one end, perhaps through a read error. CDR3: CASSASGLTYSEQFF. The CDR3 DNA is TGTGCCAGCAGCGCCTCGGGACTAACCTACAGTGAGCAGTTCTTC. The chain recombines TRBV2 with TRBJ2-1; the match to TRBD2 covers 7 bases. The CDR3 covers 15 residues. Germline CDR1 and CDR2: SNHLY and FYNNEI. The full variable domain, in which reference TRBV2 and TRBJ2-1 provide the parts outside the CDR3, is EPEVTQTPSHQVTQMGQEVILRCVPISNHLYFYWYRQILGQKVEFLVSFYNNEISEKSEIFDDQFSVERPDGSNFTLKIRSTKLEDSAMYFCASSASGLTYSEQFFGPGTRLTVL.

The chain has TRBV7-7 and TRBJ2-5, with D hard to call. Germline V gene data show CDR1 as SSHAT and CDR2 as FNYEAQ (reference sequence). Trimming removed 5 bases at V and 2 bases at J, with 18 bases between. The CDR3 has 16 residues. The chain's CDR3 is CASSPMPVALQETQYF. The DNA for the CDR3 is TGTGCCAGCAGCCCAATGCCGGTCGCCTTACAAGAGACCCAGTACTTC.

The chain combines TRBV5-1 with TRBJ2-7, with 9 bases aligning to TRBD1. V was pared by 4 bases and J by 6 bases, with 5 bases of the junction left unmatched. The CDR3 has 13 residues. In germline, CDR1 is SGHRS, CDR2 YFSETQ. The CDR3 region is CASSMGQGGEQYF. CDR3 coding DNA: TGCGCCAGCAGCATGGGACAGGGAGGCGAGCAGTACTTC. The full variable domain, in which reference TRBV5-1 and TRBJ2-7 provide the parts outside the CDR3, is KAGVTQTPRYLIKTRGQQVTLSCSPISGHRSVSWYQQTPGQGLQFLFEYFSETQRNKGNFPGRFSGRQFSNSRSEMNVSTLELGDSALYLCASSMGQGGEQYFGPGTRLTVT.

This clonotype was detected a few times. The chain's CDR3 is CASSLAARGSDTQYF. In DNA form, the CDR3 reads TGTGCCAGCAGCTTAGCCGCAAGGGGGTCAGATACGCAGTATTTT. The chain employs TRBV7-2 and TRBJ2-3, with a weak D call TRBD1 (6 bases). The V gene lost 0 bases and the J gene lost 4 bases, with 11 bases spanning the gap. The CDR3 loop spans 15 amino acids. Germline V gene sequence: CDR1 SGHTA, CDR2 FQGNSA.

This clonotype turned up a few times. The chain is built from TRBV20-1 and TRBJ1-2, with 7 bases that match TRBD1. Trimming at V came to 6 bases and at J to 4 bases, leaving 8 bases not matched to a gene. This CDR3 is 13 amino acids long. Germline V gene data show CDR1 as DFQATT and CDR2 as SNEGSKA (reference sequence). CDR3 sequence reads: CSAPRQGGYGYTF. Written as DNA, the CDR3 is TGCAGTGCCCCCCGACAGGGTGGCTATGGCTACACCTTC.

This clonotype was seen a few times. The chain carries TRBV20-1 and TRBJ2-1, with D possibly being TRBD1 (5 bases). Germline V gene data show CDR1 as DFQATT and CDR2 as SNEGSKA (reference sequence). The CDR3 has 11 amino acids. V was pared by 3 bases and J by 7 bases, with 7 bases between. The CDR3 is CSARSGNEQFF. DNA of the CDR3: TGCAGTGCTAGGTCAGGGAATGAGCAGTTCTTC.

Only a few counts were recorded for this clonotype. The V call is TRBV7-9, the J call TRBJ1-2; possible D gene TRBD1, 6 bases. Deletions cut 4 bases from V and 7 bases from J, with 16 bases between. CDR3 size: 14 residues. Germline V gives CDR1 SEHNR, CDR2 FQNEAQ (reference sequence). This CDR3 is CASSSPRQVFGYTF. The CDR3 nucleotides read TGTGCCAGCAGCTCCCCTAGACAGGTCTTTGGCTACACCTTC. The variable domain in full, completed from reference TRBV7-9 and TRBJ1-2, reads DTGVSQNPRHKITKRGQNVTFRCDPISEHNRLYWYRQTLGQGPEFLTYFQNEAQLEKSRLLSDRFSAERPKGSFSTLEIQRTEQGDSAMYLCASSSPRQVFGYTFGSGTRLTVV.

This clonotype was found a few times. This chain links TRBV6-5 with TRBJ2-5, with D tentatively TRBD1 (5 bases). Germline V CDR1 and CDR2: MNHEY, SVGAGI. Trimming removed 2 bases at V and 6 bases at J, with 19 bases between. The CDR3 contains 16 residues. The chain's CDR3 is CASSYSRARVGKTQYF. In DNA, the CDR3 is TGTGCCAGCAGTTACAGTCGGGCCAGGGTTGGAAAGACCCAGTACTTC.

The CDR3 sequence is CASSLLGRGLGNNEQFF. As DNA, the CDR3 is TGTGCCAGCAGCCTCCTGGGAAGGGGTTTAGGTAACAATGAGCAGTTCTTC. The chain combines TRBV14 with TRBJ2-1; weak D call: TRBD1 (5 bases). V gave up 4 bases and J gave up 5 bases, with 21 bases separating them. This CDR3 contains 17 residues. Germline CDR1 and CDR2: SGHDN and FVKESK.

V gene TRBV4-2 combines with J gene TRBJ1-1; D is perhaps TRBD1 (6 bases). Trimming took 0 bases from V and 1 from J, leaving 18 bases between them. The CDR3 spans 18 residues. Germline CDR1 and CDR2: LGHNA and YNFKEQ. In nucleotides, the CDR3 is TGTGCCAGCAGCCAAGAGCTCCGCACGGGGGCGGGGAACACTGAAGCTTTCTTT. Translation: CASSQELRTGAGNTEAFF.

The chain has TRBV24-1 and TRBJ2-3; D ambiguous. The length of the CDR3 is 15 residues. Between the trimmed V and J ends, which lost 4 bases and 0 bases, there was a span of 10 bases. Germline V gene lookup returns CDR1 KGHDR and CDR2 SFDVKD. For the CDR3, the DNA is TGTGCCACCAGTGAACCGACGACGAGCACAGATACGCAGTATTTT. Its translation is CATSEPTTSTDTQYF.